The 19 T cell receptor beta chains listed next were all sequenced from one sample in a study of Graves' ophthalmopathy and Graves' hyperthyroidism. CDR3 regions of TCR beta were amplified from RNA transcripts. First-round RT-PCR relied on HTBI primers, and a second-round multiplex PCR came next. TCRdb redid the calling of the multiplex PCR reads with MiXCR, one entry per CDR3 protein. The table includes over a million distinct CDR3 sequences, 35% to 40% detected once. The sequenced material came from peripheral blood or thyroid tissue (not recorded which). The receptor set was obtained from an adult man with Graves' hyperthyroidism.

The chain combines TRBV9 with TRBJ2-7, with 7 bases fitting TRBD2. The germline CDR1 and CDR2 sequences are SGDLS and YYNGEE. The CDR3 runs to 15 residues. V was pared by 3 bases and J by 4 bases, with 10 bases of the junction left unmatched. In DNA form, the CDR3 reads TGTGCCAGCAGCGCCGGAGCTGGGGGGGAGTACGAGCAGTACTTC. This sequence encodes CASSAGAGGEYEQYF.

This clonotype was found a few times. The chain links TRBV6-5 to TRBJ2-2, with 8 bases lining up with TRBD2. CDR3 size: 17 residues. Germline V lookup: CDR1 MNHEY, CDR2 SVGAGI. The ends lost 6 bases at V and 3 bases at J; junction bases unmatched: 12. For the CDR3, the DNA is TGTGCCAGCAGGCGGTTACTAGCGGTGACCGACACCGGGGAGCTGTTTTTT. This sequence encodes CASRRLLAVTDTGELFF.

V usage is TRBV9 and J usage is TRBJ2-7; D gene unclear. The CDR3 runs to 15 residues. With 4 bases removed from V and 2 bases from J, the gap between germline ends came to 16 bases. CDR1 and CDR2 from the germline V gene are SGDLS and YYNGEE. CDR3 DNA: TGTGCCAGCAGCCCCCGGGTGTTGCGCCCCTACGAGCAGTACTTC. Protein product: CASSPRVLRPYEQYF. Filled out from reference TRBV9 and TRBJ2-7, the complete variable domain reads DSGVTQTPKHLITATGQRVTLRCSPRSGDLSVYWYQQSLDQGLQFLIQYYNGEERAKGNILERFSAQQFPDLHSELNLSSLELGDSALYFCASSPRVLRPYEQYFGPGTRLTVT.

The chain has TRBV7-3 and TRBJ2-2, with D unresolved. From germline, CDR1 is SGHTA and CDR2 FQGTGA. This CDR3 contains 15 residues. The V gene lost 5 bases and the J gene lost 5 bases, with 15 bases spanning the gap. CDR3 sequence (DNA): TGTGCCAGCAGCCCAGGTCCCGAGCCAACCGGGGAGCTGTTTTTT. It is translated as CASSPGPEPTGELFF.

The chain joins TRBV6-6 to TRBJ1-1; D ambiguous. This CDR3 contains 15 residues. The germline V gene encodes CDR1 MNHNY and CDR2 SVGAGI (reference sequence). Deletions cut 4 bases from V and 1 base from J, with 13 bases between. CDR3 amino acids: CASSSQDGRNTEAFF. For the CDR3, the DNA is TGTGCCAGCAGTTCCCAGGACGGGCGGAACACTGAAGCTTTCTTT.

This clonotype was observed at least ten times. CDR3 coding DNA: TGTGCCAGCAGCCCCGGGGAGGGGAACACTGAAGCTTTCTTT. Translation: CASSPGEGNTEAFF. V and J are TRBV9 and TRBJ1-1, with D unclear. V was trimmed by 4 bases and J by 1 base, leaving 11 bases between them. CDR1 SGDLS and CDR2 YYNGEE come from the germline V gene. This CDR3 is built from 14 residues.

Comment on this clonotype: A much larger clone is a single base away; this may be a read error. This chain uses TRBV12-3 or TRBV12-4 with TRBJ1-5; 8 bases match TRBD1. The CDR3 covers 15 residues. V lost 5 bases, J lost 0 bases, and 3 bases stayed unmatched. CDR3 nucleotides: TGTGCCAGCAGTGAGGACAGGGCTAGCAATCAGCCCCAGCATTTT. Protein product: CASSEDRASNQPQHF.

This clonotype was seen ten or more times. This sequence joins TRBV10-3 and TRBJ2-2; D unresolved. Between the trimmed V and J ends, which lost 6 bases and 2 bases, there was a span of 10 bases. Germline assignment: CDR1 ENHRY and CDR2 SYGVKD. The CDR3 contains 14 residues. The DNA for the CDR3 is TGTGCCATCAGCGAACGAGAAAACACCGGGGAGCTGTTTTTT. Residues: CAISERENTGELFF.

The chain couples TRBV2 to TRBJ1-2; D uncertain. Germline V lookup: CDR1 SNHLY, CDR2 FYNNEI. The CDR3 is 14 residues long. V gave up 6 bases and J gave up 2 bases, with 13 bases separating them. The CDR3 coding sequence is TGTGCCAGCAGCGGAAGTTTTATGAACTATGGCTACACCTTC. Protein sequence: CASSGSFMNYGYTF. The full variable domain, rest sourced from reference TRBV2 and TRBJ1-2, is EPEVTQTPSHQVTQMGQEVILRCVPISNHLYFYWYRQILGQKVEFLVSFYNNEISEKSEIFDDQFSVERPDGSNFTLKIRSTKLEDSAMYFCASSGSFMNYGYTFGSGTRLTVV.

This CDR3 is CASSRRGLGNTIYF. The CDR3 DNA reads as TGTGCCAGCAGCCGCAGGGGGCTGGGAAACACCATATATTTT. This chain links TRBV7-2 with TRBJ1-3; TRBD1 matches at 8 bases. This CDR3 has 14 amino acids. V lost 5 bases, J lost 4 bases, and 4 bases stayed unmatched. Per the germline V gene, CDR1 is SGHTA and CDR2 is FQGNSA.

The V call is TRBV25-1, the J call TRBJ1-1; D possibly corresponds to TRBD1 (6 bases). The germline gives CDR1 MGHDK, CDR2 SYGVNS. CDR3 size: 15 residues. Trimming took off 6 bases at V and 0 bases at J, with 14 bases between the two ends. DNA of the CDR3: TGTGCCAGCAGCGTTTCCAGGGGTCTGAACACTGAAGCTTTCTTT. Amino acids: CASSVSRGLNTEAFF.

For this clonotype: This could be a read error, since a much larger clone is one nucleotide away. The V gene is TRBV5-5, the J gene TRBJ1-2; D is perhaps TRBD1 (5 bases). Germline V gene sequence: CDR1 SGHKS, CDR2 YYEKEE (reference sequence). The CDR3 runs 13 residues. CDR3 in amino acids: CASSVKGPYDYTF. CDR3 in DNA: TGTGCCAGCAGTGTAAAGGGACCTTATGACTACACCTTC. Full variable domain (remainder filled in from reference TRBV5-5 and TRBJ1-2): DAGVTQSPTHLIKTRGQQVTLRCSPISGHKSVSWYQQVLGQGPQFIFQYYEKEERGRGNFPDRFSARQFPNYSSELNVNALLLGDSALYLCASSVKGPYDYTFGSGTRLTVV.

This clonotype appeared many times. The V call is TRBV25-1, the J call TRBJ1-2; D not resolved. From germline, CDR1 is MGHDK and CDR2 SYGVNS. The CDR3 spans 15 residues. The V end lost 4 bases, the J end lost 2 bases, and 14 bases lay between the germline ends. The CDR3 DNA reads as TGTGCCAGCAGTGGTCCCAGGAGGCAGAACTATGGCTACACCTTC. The encoded protein is CASSGPRRQNYGYTF.

The chain combines TRBV7-9 with TRBJ2-7; D call uncertain. This CDR3 comprises 15 residues. Per the germline V gene, CDR1 is SEHNR and CDR2 is FQNEAQ (reference sequence). V lost 5 bases and J lost 3, with 17 bases in between. This CDR3 is CASSQDMRNIYEQYF. The CDR3 DNA is TGTGCCAGCAGCCAAGATATGCGGAATATCTACGAGCAGTACTTC.

This clonotype was detected only a few times. The chain recombines TRBV6-5 with TRBJ2-5, with D unclear. CDR3 length: 15 residues. Germline V CDR1 and CDR2: MNHEY, SVGAGI. Trimming cost V 7 bases and J 3 bases, with 18 bases left between them. This chain's CDR3 is CASTLNPDWEETQYF. The CDR3 nucleotides are TGTGCCAGCACCCTCAACCCTGACTGGGAAGAGACCCAGTACTTC.

This clonotype showed up many times. V usage is TRBV24-1 and J usage is TRBJ2-2; D call uncertain. Germline loops: CDR1 KGHDR, CDR2 SFDVKD. This CDR3 has 13 residues. V was clipped by 6 bases and J by 13 bases, with 17 bases between them. The CDR3 loop reads CATSSESTRRLFF. Written as DNA, the CDR3 is TGTGCCACCAGTTCCGAATCGACACGACGGCTGTTTTTT.

This clonotype was counted many times. V usage is TRBV29-1 and J usage is TRBJ2-5, with 8 bases identical to TRBD2. The length of the CDR3 is 15 residues. The V gene end was trimmed by 0 bases and the J gene end by 5 bases; junction bases not matched to a gene: 8. CDR1 and CDR2 (germline): SQVTM, ANQGSEA. In nucleotides, the CDR3 is TGCAGCGTTGAAGACCCAGCGGGAGAGCTGGAGACCCAGTACTTC. Residues: CSVEDPAGELETQYF.

This clonotype was detected many times. CDR3 DNA: TGTGCCACGTCAGGGAGGCGGGAGCTGTTTTTT. Translated, it gives CATSGRRELFF. V usage is TRBV10-3 and J usage is TRBJ2-2; weak D call: TRBD2 (6 bases). The CDR3 covers 11 residues. The V gene's germline CDR1 is ENHRY and CDR2 SYGVKD. Trimming took off 10 bases at V and 9 bases at J, with 12 bases between the two ends.

This clonotype was observed at least ten times. J is TRBJ1-3 and V is TRBV10-3; possibly TRBD1 for D (5 bases). The CDR3 covers 14 residues. V lost 6 bases and J lost 3, with 12 bases in between. CDR1 is ENHRY, CDR2 SYGVKD, per germline. Here the CDR3 DNA reads TGTGCCATCAGCTTTGGGGGGAATGGAAACACCATATATTTT. Its protein product is CAISFGGNGNTIYF.